One sample yielded the 20 T cell receptor beta chains listed below, sequenced in a study of identical twins. TCRdb independently ran MiXCR on the 5' RACE reads; one entry per CDR3 protein. The sample gives 1.5 million to 2 million distinct CDR3 sequences, under 35% of which show up once; about 0.27% is in the top ten. The sample consisted of cord blood. The origin of the receptors is a newborn girl in good health.

The V call is TRBV5-1, the J call TRBJ1-3; no reliable D call. The V gene lost 0 bases and the J gene lost 0 bases, with 16 bases spanning the gap. This CDR3 has 18 residues. Germline values: CDR1 SGHRS, CDR2 YFSETQ. DNA for the CDR3: TGCGCCAGCAGCTTGGAGGCTTTTTCGGGGAGCTCTGGAAACACCATATATTTT. This encodes CASSLEAFSGSSGNTIYF.

The sample holds one count of this clonotype. The chain has TRBV15 and TRBJ2-7; D ambiguous. In germline, CDR1 is LNHNV, CDR2 YYDKDF (reference sequence). The length of the CDR3 is 13 residues. V lost 5 bases and J 4 bases, leaving 12 bases between the germline ends. Written as DNA, the CDR3 is TGTGCCACCAGCGTTTCTGGTTTTTACGAGCAGTACTTC. Encoded protein: CATSVSGFYEQYF.

This clonotype has more than one count but fewer than ten. This chain links TRBV20-1 with TRBJ2-5, with TRBD2 matching over 10 bases. Per the germline V gene, CDR1 is DFQATT and CDR2 is SNEGSKA (reference sequence). The CDR3 is 17 residues long. J lost 1 base, V lost 1 base, and 9 bases had no gene match. CDR3 residues: CSARVPPTSGAQETQYF. CDR3 nucleotide sequence: TGCAGTGCTAGAGTACCCCCTACTAGCGGGGCCCAAGAGACCCAGTACTTC.

There are many counts of this clonotype. V gene TRBV5-6 combines with J gene TRBJ1-2; 8 bases fit TRBD1. Germline loops: CDR1 SGHDT, CDR2 YYEEEE. The CDR3 consists of 14 residues. The J segment lost 4 bases and the V segment lost 5 bases, leaving 7 bases of the junction unmatched. DNA of the CDR3: TGTGCCAGCAGGGATCAGGGGGCAGGCTATGGCTACACCTTC. Its translation is CASRDQGAGYGYTF. The entire variable domain, with the rest obtained from reference TRBV5-6 and TRBJ1-2, is as follows: DAGVTQSPTHLIKTRGQQVTLRCSPKSGHDTVSWYQQALGQGPQFIFQYYEEEERQRGNFPDRFSGHQFPNYSSELNVNALLLGDSALYLCASRDQGAGYGYTFGSGTRLTVV.

This chain uses TRBV7-2 with TRBJ1-6, with unresolved D. Trimming stripped 3 bases from V and 4 bases from J, with 13 bases between. The CDR3 length is 16 residues. Germline CDR1 reads SGHTA; CDR2 reads FQGNSA. CDR3 DNA sequence: TGTGCCAGCAGCTTTGACCTCCGCGGGTATAATTCACCCCTCCACTTT. This gives the protein CASSFDLRGYNSPLHF.

The table lists this clonotype with a count of one. In DNA form, the CDR3 reads TGTGCCAGCAGCTCCTCCGGGACTAGAGTCTACGAGCAGTTCTTC. Translated, it gives CASSSSGTRVYEQFF. This sequence joins TRBV7-2 and TRBJ2-1; the match to TRBD2 covers 8 bases. The CDR3 has 15 residues. V dropped 4 bases and J dropped 10; count of bases not matched to a gene: 12. Germline CDR1 and CDR2: SGHTA and FQGNSA.

The chain couples TRBV7-2 to TRBJ2-1; D is unresolved. Germline CDR1 is SGHTA and CDR2 is FQGNSA. This CDR3 comprises 15 residues. Trimming pared 5 bases from V and 11 bases from J, leaving 22 bases between. The CDR3 here is CASSPAGSQRPKQFF. CDR3 sequence (DNA): TGTGCCAGCAGCCCGGCTGGATCCCAACGACCCAAGCAGTTCTTC.

V gene TRBV12-3 or TRBV12-4 combines with J gene TRBJ2-1; D is possibly TRBD1 (5 bases). V was clipped by 1 base and J by 13 bases, with 8 bases between them. This CDR3 has 11 amino acids. The DNA for the CDR3 is TGTGCCAGCAGTTTAGGGACATTTCAGTTCTTC. Encoded protein: CASSLGTFQFF.

The chain recombines TRBV20-1 with TRBJ1-6; no firm D call. The length of the CDR3 is 13 residues. Germline assignment: CDR1 DFQATT and CDR2 SNEGSKA (reference sequence). This CDR3 reads CSPSLPGNSPLHF. The CDR3 nucleotides read TGCAGCCCTTCTCTGCCCGGGAATTCACCCCTCCACTTT.

This chain uses TRBV14 with TRBJ2-1, with 8 bases that match TRBD2. This CDR3 has 20 residues. The trim removed 0 bases at V and 1 base at J, leaving 14 bases unmatched. Germline CDR1 reads SGHDN; CDR2 reads FVKESK. CDR3 region: CASSQDLISGRLVSYNEQFF. The CDR3 nucleotides read TGTGCCAGCAGCCAAGATCTTATCAGCGGGAGACTGGTATCCTACAATGAGCAGTTCTTC.

This clonotype was counted a few times. This rearrangement joins TRBV28 to TRBJ1-2; D perhaps matches TRBD1 (6 bases). V lost 2 bases and J 0 bases, leaving 13 bases between the germline ends. Germline CDR1 is MDHEN and CDR2 is SYDVKM. The CDR3 spans 16 residues. CDR3: CASSLVRQVPNYGYTF. CDR3 nucleotide sequence: TGTGCCAGCAGTTTAGTCCGACAGGTTCCTAACTATGGCTACACCTTC.

V and J are TRBV6-5 and TRBJ1-3; TRBD1 matches at 7 bases. Trimming removed 6 bases from V and 4 bases from J; junction bases left unmatched: 3. The germline gives CDR1 MNHEY, CDR2 SVGAGI. There are 13 residues in the CDR3. The CDR3 protein is CASRTGNGNTIYF. The CDR3 coding sequence is TGTGCCAGCAGGACAGGGAACGGAAACACCATATATTTT.

This clonotype was counted between two and nine times. The rearrangement links TRBV6-5 to TRBJ2-4; the D gene is possibly TRBD2 (7 bases). This CDR3 spans 16 amino acids. The V end was cut by 7 bases, the J end by 2 bases, with 18 bases between. Per germline, CDR1 MNHEY and CDR2 SVGAGI. CDR3 DNA: TGTGCCAGCACCATACCGGGGGGCGCGACCAAAAACATTCAGTACTTC. Amino acids: CASTIPGGATKNIQYF.

This chain uses TRBV7-2 with TRBJ1-2; D perhaps matches TRBD1 (5 bases). Trimming took off 5 bases at V and 5 bases at J, with 30 bases between the two ends. This CDR3 is built from 19 residues. Germline V gene lookup returns CDR1 SGHTA and CDR2 FQGNSA. CDR3 in amino acids: CASSPDRGDRRSHEYGYTF. The CDR3 DNA reads as TGTGCCAGCAGCCCCGATAGGGGAGACAGAAGGTCCCATGAATATGGCTACACCTTC.

The rearrangement joins TRBV24-1 to TRBJ2-1; 10 nucleotides agree with TRBD2. The J segment lost 8 bases and the V segment lost 3 bases, leaving 15 bases of the junction unmatched. Germline V CDR1 and CDR2: KGHDR, SFDVKD. The CDR3 spans 18 residues. CDR3 residues: CATSDPQEASGRRYEQFF. CDR3 nucleotides: TGTGCCACCAGTGATCCCCAAGAGGCTAGCGGGAGAAGATATGAGCAGTTCTTC.

The chain links TRBV27 to TRBJ2-7, with no clear D. This CDR3 has 16 amino acids. The germline V gene has CDR1 MNHEY and CDR2 SMNVEV (reference sequence). Trimming removed 1 base at V and 7 bases at J, with 20 bases between. The CDR3 coding sequence is TGTGCCAGCAGTTTATTAGAGGACCCCGCCTACAATGAGCAGTACTTC. Its protein is CASSLLEDPAYNEQYF.

This clonotype was recorded a few times. This chain connects TRBV7-9 to TRBJ1-2; 9 positions agree with TRBD1. This CDR3 region has 17 residues. Germline assignment: CDR1 SEHNR and CDR2 FQNEAQ (reference sequence). V shed 3 bases and J 3 bases; nucleotides not matched to a gene: 11. This CDR3 reads CASSFPGRDRGDYGYTF. In DNA form, the CDR3 reads TGTGCCAGCAGCTTTCCGGGCCGTGACAGGGGGGACTATGGCTACACCTTC.

In this sample, this clonotype turned up a few times. This chain links TRBV5-1 with TRBJ1-1; D not resolved. The V gene's germline CDR1 is SGHRS and CDR2 YFSETQ. The V end was cut by 4 bases, the J end by 1 base, with 8 bases between. The CDR3 extends over 13 amino acids. The CDR3 loop reads CASSTRQNTEAFF. The CDR3 DNA reads TGCGCCAGCAGCACAAGACAGAACACTGAAGCTTTCTTT.

This CDR3 is CASSLATARETQYF. Here the CDR3 DNA reads TGTGCCAGCAGCTTAGCAACAGCGAGGGAGACCCAGTACTTC. This chain links TRBV27 with TRBJ2-5; no firm D call. Germline CDR1 reads MNHEY; CDR2 reads SMNVEV (reference sequence). The V and J ends lost 6 bases and 5 bases respectively, with 16 bases between them. The length of the CDR3 is 14 residues.

This clonotype occurred many times. V usage is TRBV29-1 and J usage is TRBJ1-6, with D tentatively TRBD1 (5 bases). Germline CDR1 and CDR2: SQVTM and ANQGSEA. The ends were cut back, 3 bases at V and 3 bases at J, with 9 bases in the middle. The CDR3 runs 14 residues. The CDR3 DNA is TGCAGCGTTGACAGGGCTAACTATAATTCACCCCTCCACTTT. Translated, it gives CSVDRANYNSPLHF.